The 11 T cell receptor beta chains below all came from one sample that was sequenced in a study of cytomegalovirus exposure and HLA in healthy donors. 13 Jbeta primers and 60 Vbeta primers were used for the PCR. Produced via immunoSEQ multiplex PCR; TCRdb's table is partial and in-frame only. The sample records about 120,000 clones, roughly 80% being singletons. The sequenced material came from PBMCs. The source is a man aged 45-65 years in good health and CMV-seropositive.

The rearrangement uses TRBV27 and TRBJ2-7; 12 bases fit TRBD2. Unmatched junction bases numbered 4, after V lost 0 bases and J lost 4 bases. The CDR3 is 16 residues long. Germline CDR1 is MNHEY and CDR2 is SMNVEV (reference sequence). CDR3 in amino acids: CASSLSTSGRTYEQYF. CDR3 sequence (DNA): TGTGCCAGCAGTTTATCGACTAGCGGGAGAACATACGAGCAGTACTTC.

The V and J genes are TRBV15 and TRBJ1-2; the match to TRBD1 covers 9 bases. Germline V gives CDR1 LNHNV, CDR2 YYDKDF (reference sequence). Unmatched junction bases numbered 4, after V lost 0 bases and J lost 5 bases. The length of the CDR3 is 15 residues. The CDR3 loop reads CATSREGQGAYGYTF. The CDR3 DNA sequence: TGTGCCACCAGCAGAGAGGGACAGGGAGCTTATGGCTACACCTTC.

The chain carries TRBV5-4 and TRBJ1-2; weak D call: TRBD1 (5 bases). The germline gives CDR1 SGHNT, CDR2 YYREEE (reference sequence). V was pared by 4 bases and J by 0 bases, with 13 bases between. There are 15 residues in the CDR3. The CDR3 DNA is TGTGCCAGCAGCCCGGGCGGGGCGGCTAACTATGGCTACACCTTC. It specifies CASSPGGAANYGYTF.

V gene TRBV29-1 combines with J gene TRBJ1-1; D gene uncertain. The CDR3 runs to 12 residues. The germline gives CDR1 SQVTM, CDR2 ANQGSEA. The germline V and J ends were trimmed by 4 bases and 5 bases, with 11 bases remaining between them. The CDR3 sequence is CSVGREGTEAFF. DNA for the CDR3: TGCAGCGTTGGAAGGGAGGGAACTGAAGCTTTCTTT.

This clone was detected only once. The genes are TRBV5-1 and TRBJ2-5; 7 bases align to TRBD2. The CDR3 is made up of 15 amino acids. CDR1 is SGHRS and CDR2 is YFSETQ in the germline V gene. V lost 0 bases to trimming and J lost 5 bases; unmatched junction nucleotides: 7. CDR3 bases: TGCGCCAGCAGCTTGGACGGGACTAACGACGAGACCCAGTACTTC. This sequence encodes CASSLDGTNDETQYF.

The chain carries TRBV5-1 and TRBJ2-5; 9 bases are shared with TRBD1. Trimming at V came to 3 bases and at J to 6 bases, leaving 6 bases not matched to a gene. The CDR3 is 14 residues long. CDR1 is SGHRS, CDR2 YFSETQ, per germline. The CDR3 loop reads CASSYDRGVKTQYF. CDR3 in DNA: TGCGCCAGCAGCTATGACAGGGGGGTGAAGACCCAGTACTTC.

J is TRBJ2-1 and V is TRBV9, with 8 bases matching TRBD2. Germline CDR1 SGDLS, CDR2 YYNGEE. The CDR3 spans 18 residues. V shed 3 bases, J shed 6 bases, and the junction held 17 bases outside the gene matches. CDR3 coding DNA: TGTGCCAGCAGCGCTCCTTTTGGGGCTAGCGGGCCCCTCAATGAGCAGTTCTTC. Residues: CASSAPFGASGPLNEQFF.

This clone appeared once. The chain joins TRBV18 to TRBJ2-3; perhaps TRBD2 as D (6 bases). The CDR3 sequence is 13 residues long. The V end was cut by 3 bases, the J end by 4 bases, with 8 bases between. Germline V CDR1 and CDR2: KGHSH, LQKENI. The CDR3 sequence is CASSPGEADTQYF. The CDR3 region has the DNA TGTGCCAGCTCACCCGGGGAGGCAGATACGCAGTATTTT.

In DNA, the CDR3 is TGTGCCATCAGTGCTCAGGGGGTGTATGGCTACACCTTC. Translated, it gives CAISAQGVYGYTF. This chain joins TRBV10-3 and TRBJ1-2; 7 bases map to TRBD1. CDR1 and CDR2 (germline): ENHRY, SYGVKD. CDR3 size: 13 residues. After removal of 4 bases from V and 5 bases from J, the junction contained 4 bases not matched to a gene.

The chain couples TRBV5-4 to TRBJ2-2; 8 bases line up with TRBD2. The trim removed 5 bases at V and 1 base at J, leaving 13 bases unmatched. There are 18 residues in the CDR3. Germline assignment: CDR1 SGHNT and CDR2 YYREEE (reference sequence). DNA for the CDR3: TGTGCCAGCAGTCCAGGGACGGGGACTAGGGGGAACACCGGGGAGCTGTTTTTT. Translating gives CASSPGTGTRGNTGELFF. Looking up the rest from reference TRBV5-4 and TRBJ2-2 gives the full variable domain: ETGVTQSPTHLIKTRGQQVTLRCSSQSGHNTVSWYQQALGQGPQFIFQYYREEENGRGNFPPRFSGLQFPNYSSELNVNALELDDSALYLCASSPGTGTRGNTGELFFGEGSRLTVL.

There are a few counts of this clone. V is TRBV5-1 and J is TRBJ2-5, with 7 nucleotides matching TRBD2. The V segment lost 0 bases and the J segment 5 bases; nucleotides outside the gene matches: 7. The CDR3 covers 15 residues. CDR1 is SGHRS, CDR2 YFSETQ, per germline. CDR3 nucleotide sequence: TGCGCCAGCAGCTTGGGGGACTACCCCGGGGAGACCCAGTACTTC. Protein sequence: CASSLGDYPGETQYF.